Listed here are 29 T cell receptor beta chains from one sample, sequenced in a study of shared clonotypes between healthy human individuals. TCRdb keeps only in-frame clones here, not all; method: immunoSEQ multiplex PCR. The table includes about 340,000 clones, around 67% detected once. Sequenced input: memory CD4+ T cells sorted from blood. The sample's subset: CD45RA-negative fraction. The origin of the receptors is a man aged 30-40 years in good health.

Ten or more counts support this clone. The rearrangement joins TRBV13 to TRBJ2-1, with 8 bases that match TRBD1. The CDR3 is made up of 15 amino acids. V was clipped by 4 bases and J by 5 bases; unmatched bases: 7. Germline CDR1 PRHDT, CDR2 FYEKMQ (reference sequence). CDR3 protein: CASSSRTGWNNEQFF. Written as DNA, the CDR3 is TGTGCCAGCAGCTCTCGGACAGGGTGGAACAATGAGCAGTTCTTC.

This clone was seen more than once but under ten times. The gene calls are TRBV5-6 and TRBJ2-1; 12 bases fit TRBD2. Unmatched junction bases numbered 6, after V lost 4 bases and J lost 4 bases. This CDR3 has 16 amino acids. Germline loops: CDR1 SGHDT, CDR2 YYEEEE. CDR3 amino acids: CASSGGLAGNYNEQFF. As DNA, the CDR3 is TGTGCCAGCAGCGGGGGACTAGCGGGTAATTACAATGAGCAGTTCTTC.

This clone appeared many times. The chain couples TRBV9 to TRBJ2-3; 11 nucleotides match TRBD2. Germline V lookup: CDR1 SGDLS, CDR2 YYNGEE. Losses at the gene ends were 3 bases for V and 5 bases for J; bases not matched to a gene: 5. The CDR3 is made up of 15 amino acids. The CDR3: CASSAFSGRGDTQYF. CDR3 sequence (DNA): TGTGCCAGCAGCGCCTTTAGCGGGAGGGGAGATACGCAGTATTTT.

This chain joins TRBV30 and TRBJ1-4, with D possibly TRBD1 on 6 matching bases. Germline CDR1 and CDR2: GTSNPN and SVGIG (reference sequence). V lost 0 bases, J lost 7 bases, and 15 bases lay in between. The CDR3 extends over 15 amino acids. The DNA of the CDR3 is TGTGCCTGGAGTGTACGGTCACAGGGAGGTGAAAAACTGTTTTTT. Translated: CAWSVRSQGGEKLFF.

This chain connects TRBV6-1 to TRBJ2-5, with D tentatively TRBD1 (5 bases). Trimming took 6 bases from V and 5 from J, leaving 13 bases between them. The CDR3 consists of 13 residues. The germline V gene encodes CDR1 MNHNS and CDR2 SASEGT. CDR3 sequence reads: CASRSQGSETQYF. In nucleotides, the CDR3 is TGTGCCAGCAGGAGCCAGGGCAGTGAGACCCAGTACTTC.

The rearrangement joins TRBV5-1 to TRBJ2-2; 7 bases are a match to TRBD2. Germline assignment: CDR1 SGHRS and CDR2 YFSETQ. CDR3 length: 16 amino acids. J was trimmed by 1 base and V by 0 bases; bases with no gene match: 3. As DNA, the CDR3 is TGCGCCAGCAGCTTGGAGGTAGCGGGGAACACCGGGGAGCTGTTTTTT. It encodes CASSLEVAGNTGELFF.

The rearrangement uses TRBV6-1 and TRBJ1-1; 9 bases are a match to TRBD1. J lost 8 bases, V lost 6 bases, and 10 bases had no gene match. Germline V gene data show CDR1 as MNHNS and CDR2 as SASEGT. The CDR3 sequence is 14 residues long. The CDR3 loop reads CASRRTGDITEAFF. CDR3 sequence (DNA): TGTGCCAGCAGAAGGACAGGGGACATTACCGAAGCTTTCTTT.

This chain connects TRBV6-5 to TRBJ1-1; D remains unclear. Germline CDR1 and CDR2: MNHEY and SVGAGI. V lost 3 bases and J 2 bases, leaving 10 bases between the germline ends. This CDR3 is 14 amino acids long. The CDR3: CASSYGFENTEAFF. CDR3 in DNA: TGTGCCAGCAGTTATGGGTTCGAAAACACTGAAGCTTTCTTT.

The chain combines TRBV5-8 with TRBJ2-7, with 10 bases aligning to TRBD2. The V segment lost 3 bases and the J segment 2 bases; nucleotides outside the gene matches: 8. In germline, CDR1 is SGHTS, CDR2 YDEGEE. The CDR3 is made up of 16 amino acids. The CDR3 DNA follows: TGTGCCAGCAGCTGGACTAGCGGAAAGGGCACCTACGAGCAGTACTTC. Amino acids: CASSWTSGKGTYEQYF.

Many counts were recorded for this clone. Other DNA variants within this sample encode the same CDR3. The chain has TRBV2 and TRBJ2-5, with 7 bases aligning to TRBD1. Germline lookup yields CDR1 SNHLY and CDR2 FYNNEI. The CDR3 runs to 13 residues. J was trimmed by 4 bases and V by 6 bases; bases with no gene match: 5. The DNA for the CDR3 is TGTGCCAGCAGCCGGGACAGAAGAGAGACCCAGTACTTC. Amino acid sequence: CASSRDRRETQYF.

With respect to this clone: This sample also contains other DNA sequences that code for the same CDR3. The chain employs TRBV28 and TRBJ2-6; D is unclear. The CDR3 extends over 15 amino acids. Trimming cost V 2 bases and J 2 bases, with 7 bases left between them. Germline values: CDR1 MDHEN, CDR2 SYDVKM. The CDR3 coding sequence is TGTGCCAGCAGTTTACCTGGGGCTGGGGCCAACGTCCTGACTTTC. It specifies CASSLPGAGANVLTF.

This chain links TRBV6-5 with TRBJ1-1, with D possibly being TRBD1 (5 bases). The V end lost 6 bases, the J end lost 5 bases, and 10 bases lay between the germline ends. CDR1 is MNHEY and CDR2 is SVGAGI in the germline V gene. The CDR3 totals 12 residues. This CDR3 reads CASRLGRTEAFF. As DNA, the CDR3 is TGTGCCAGCAGACTGGGGCGAACTGAAGCTTTCTTT.

This clone was seen more than once but under ten times. The chain recombines TRBV4-1 with TRBJ2-1; D gene unclear. The V end was cut by 1 base, the J end by 0 bases, with 13 bases between. Germline V CDR1 and CDR2: MGHRA, YSYEKL. The CDR3 loop spans 17 amino acids. The CDR3 nucleotides are TGCGCCAGCAGCCAAGTCCCCGTCGGTTTCTCCTACAATGAGCAGTTCTTC. This gives the protein CASSQVPVGFSYNEQFF.

This clone showed up just a few times. This specimen includes other DNA sequences encoding the same CDR3. The chain links TRBV5-1 to TRBJ1-4; a possible D gene is TRBD1 (6 bases). The CDR3 sequence is 14 residues long. CDR1 is SGHRS, CDR2 YFSETQ, per germline. Trimming took 2 bases from V and 5 from J, leaving 10 bases between them. The CDR3 protein is CASSLTGSNEKLFF. CDR3 nucleotide sequence: TGCGCCAGCAGCTTAACAGGGTCGAATGAAAAACTGTTTTTT.

The table lists this clone with a count of one. The chain employs TRBV19 and TRBJ1-5; TRBD1 matches at 8 bases. V was pared by 5 bases and J by 6 bases, with 6 bases of the junction left unmatched. CDR1 is LNHDA, CDR2 SQIVND, per germline (reference sequence). CDR3 size: 14 residues. CDR3 nucleotides: TGTGCCAGTAGTGCAAACAGGGGGACTCAGCCCCAGCATTTT. As protein: CASSANRGTQPQHF.

There are a few counts of this clone. A read error is likely here: a far larger clone is one base away. The CDR3 sequence is CASSLDQETQYF. CDR3 DNA sequence: TGTGCCAGCAGCTTAGACCAAGAGACCCAGTACTTC. V is TRBV7-8 and J is TRBJ2-5, with unresolved D. The V gene lost 1 base and the J gene lost 0 bases, with 0 bases spanning the gap. The CDR3 sequence is 12 residues long. The germline gives CDR1 SGHVS, CDR2 FQNEAQ.

The V call is TRBV18, the J call TRBJ2-5, with TRBD1 matching over 10 bases. There are 15 residues in the CDR3. Germline V gene data show CDR1 as KGHSH and CDR2 as LQKENI. V lost 2 bases, J lost 5 bases, and 5 bases stayed unmatched. CDR3: CASSPGDRGRETQYF. The CDR3 DNA is TGTGCCAGCTCACCAGGAGACAGGGGGCGGGAGACCCAGTACTTC.

Regarding this clone: This clone may be a read error of a much larger clone one base away. The rearrangement links TRBV27 to TRBJ2-3; D is unresolved. Germline CDR1 and CDR2: MNHEY and SMNVEV (reference sequence). The V end was cut by 6 bases, the J end by 0 bases, with 4 bases between. CDR3 length equals 12 residues. CDR3 amino acids: CASRLSTDTQYF. As DNA, the CDR3 is TGTGCCAGCAGGCTTAGCACAGATACGCAGTATTTT.

The chain couples TRBV18 to TRBJ2-5; no clear D gene. CDR1 and CDR2 (germline): KGHSH, LQKENI. The V gene lost 3 bases and the J gene lost 0 bases, with 2 bases spanning the gap. The CDR3 length is 12 residues. The CDR3 loop is CASSPHQETQYF. The CDR3 DNA reads TGTGCCAGCTCACCCCACCAAGAGACCCAGTACTTC.

This chain joins TRBV5-4 and TRBJ2-5, with TRBD1 identical over 11 bases. The V and J ends lost 5 bases and 3 bases, in that order; junction bases with no gene match: 6. The CDR3 loop spans 15 amino acids. CDR1 is SGHNT, CDR2 YYREEE, per germline (reference sequence). For the CDR3, the DNA is TGTGCCAGCAGTTTACCGGGACAGGGGGAAGAGACCCAGTACTTC. Protein sequence: CASSLPGQGEETQYF.

The J gene is TRBJ2-4, the V gene TRBV15; D gene unclear. V was clipped by 5 bases and J by 1 base, with 6 bases between them. Germline assignment: CDR1 LNHNV and CDR2 YYDKDF (reference sequence). The CDR3 is 13 residues long. CDR3 in DNA: TGTGCCACCAGCGACGGGGCCAAAAACATTCAGTACTTC. It yields the protein CATSDGAKNIQYF.

The V and J genes are TRBV11-2 and TRBJ2-7; 8 bases are a match to TRBD2. The CDR3 is 18 amino acids. Germline values: CDR1 SGHAT, CDR2 FQNNGV. Germline trimming cut 1 base from V and 0 bases from J; bases unmatched to any gene: 11. CDR3 in amino acids: CASSLGRILAESSYEQYF. CDR3 DNA: TGTGCCAGCAGCTTAGGGCGAATACTAGCGGAGAGCTCCTACGAGCAGTACTTC. Complete variable domain (other parts from reference TRBV11-2 and TRBJ2-7): EAGVAQSPRYKIIEKRQSVAFWCNPISGHATLYWYQQILGQGPKLLIQFQNNGVVDDSQLPKDRFSAERLKGVDSTLKIQPAKLEDSAVYLCASSLGRILAESSYEQYFGPGTRLTVT.

CDR3 nucleotide sequence: TGTGCCTGGAGTGTAGGAGGCAGGAATGAAAAACTGTTTTTT. This gives the protein CAWSVGGRNEKLFF. V is TRBV30 and J is TRBJ1-4; D unresolved. Germline V CDR1 and CDR2: GTSNPN, SVGIG (reference sequence). Between the trimmed V and J ends, which lost 0 bases and 5 bases, there was a span of 10 bases. CDR3 size: 14 residues.

CDR3 bases: TGTGCCAGCAGTTCTATTCACGAGCAGTACTTC. Translating it yields CASSSIHEQYF. This sequence joins TRBV2 and TRBJ2-7; D is unclear. Germline-derived CDR1 and CDR2 are SNHLY and FYNNEI. The CDR3 consists of 11 residues. The V end was cut by 5 bases, the J end by 5 bases, with 7 bases between.

This chain uses TRBV11-2 with TRBJ1-2; D may be TRBD1 (6 bases). The germline V and J ends were trimmed by 3 bases and 2 bases, with 7 bases remaining between them. The CDR3 totals 13 residues. Per germline, CDR1 SGHAT and CDR2 FQNNGV. For the CDR3, the DNA is TGTGCCAGCAGCTTGGGACACAACTATGGCTACACCTTC. This encodes CASSLGHNYGYTF.

This clone showed up just once. The chain links TRBV7-3 to TRBJ2-6; no clear D gene. The V gene's germline CDR1 is SGHTA and CDR2 FQGTGA. This CDR3 has 15 amino acids. The V gene lost 2 bases and the J gene lost 0 bases, with 5 bases spanning the gap. The CDR3 DNA sequence: TGTGCCAGCAGCTTATTAACCTCTGGGGCCAACGTCCTGACTTTC. It specifies CASSLLTSGANVLTF.

The chain couples TRBV10-3 to TRBJ2-7; D is tentatively TRBD1 or TRBD2 (5 bases each). CDR3 size: 11 residues. CDR1 and CDR2 from the germline V gene are ENHRY and SYGVKD. V was trimmed by 5 bases and J by 7 bases, leaving 9 bases between them. The CDR3 region is CAISRGGEQYF. In DNA form, the CDR3 reads TGTGCCATCAGTCGGGGCGGGGAGCAGTACTTC.

The rearrangement uses TRBV10-1 and TRBJ2-6, with TRBD2 matching over 7 bases. CDR1 is WNHNN and CDR2 is SYGVQD in the germline V gene (reference sequence). This CDR3 contains 19 residues. The junction had 16 bases not matched to a gene; V was cut back by 8 bases and J by 0 bases. CDR3 in amino acids: CASPPQSSGNPSGANVLTF. DNA for the CDR3: TGCGCCAGCCCCCCTCAATCTAGCGGAAACCCCTCTGGGGCCAACGTCCTGACTTTC.

The chain is built from TRBV5-1 and TRBJ2-7, with D hard to call. Germline lookup yields CDR1 SGHRS and CDR2 YFSETQ. V was pared by 0 bases and J by 5 bases, with 21 bases between. The CDR3 length is 17 residues. The CDR3 region is CASSLVPAGQSGDEQYF. The CDR3 DNA sequence: TGCGCCAGCAGCTTGGTACCGGCAGGTCAATCGGGCGACGAGCAGTACTTC.